A single sample is the source of the 16 T cell receptor beta chains below, sequenced in a study of shared clonotypes between healthy human individuals (dated by TCRdb to 2018 to 2021). The library was prepared using the immunoSEQ multiplex PCR assay. Sourced from immuneACCESS, this table was stored by TCRdb with only in-frame sequences that have V and J called. A share of the clones is absent; for the studies checked, an unresolved V gene accounts for under half, and the remainder has no known explanation. In this sample the table shows under 1,100,000 clones, 65% to 80% of which occur a single time. The ten largest clones represent about 1.5% of the sample. The sequenced material came from memory CD4+ T cells sorted from blood. Explained via the paper, the cell subset or site label denotes: CD45RA-negative fraction. These receptors were taken from a man aged 18 to 30 in good health.

The chain links TRBV7-9 to TRBJ2-6, with a possible D match to TRBD1 (6 bases). Trimming shortened V by 5 bases and J by 2 bases, and 13 bases separated the two germline ends. The germline CDR1 and CDR2 sequences are SEHNR and FQNEAQ (reference sequence). This CDR3 spans 16 amino acids. DNA for the CDR3: TGTGCCAGCAGCCAGGGGTCAGTAGCTGGGGCCAACGTCCTGACTTTC. Amino acids: CASSQGSVAGANVLTF.

This chain uses TRBV4-3 with TRBJ2-2; 11 bases are shared with TRBD2. The CDR3 runs 15 residues. CDR1 and CDR2 (germline): LGHNA, YSLEER. The ends lost 3 bases at V and 5 bases at J; junction bases unmatched: 2. CDR3 coding DNA: TGCGCCAGCAGCCACGGGACTAGCGGAACCGGGGAGCTGTTTTTT. Protein: CASSHGTSGTGELFF.

The gene calls are TRBV7-2 and TRBJ1-2; D is ambiguous. V lost 1 base and J lost 6, with 0 bases in between. This CDR3 comprises 10 residues. Germline CDR1 SGHTA, CDR2 FQGNSA. The CDR3 DNA follows: TGTGCCAGCAGCTTAGATGGCTACACCTTC. Protein product: CASSLDGYTF.

The V and J genes are TRBV6-1 and TRBJ2-7; D ambiguous. Germline CDR1 and CDR2: MNHNS and SASEGT. This CDR3 has 14 amino acids. The V end lost 2 bases, the J end lost 2 bases, and 10 bases lay between the germline ends. The CDR3 DNA sequence: TGTGCCAGCAGTGAAATGGACGGCCCCTACGAGCAGTACTTC. Translating gives CASSEMDGPYEQYF.

As to this clone: The same CDR3 is also encoded by other DNA sequences in this sample. This chain links TRBV11-2 with TRBJ2-7; D is possibly TRBD2 (7 bases). The CDR3 is made up of 13 amino acids. Germline CDR1 and CDR2: SGHAT and FQNNGV. Trimming shortened V by 1 base and J by 7 bases, and 11 bases separated the two germline ends. In DNA form, the CDR3 reads TGTGCCAGCAGCTTAGGGGGGGGCCGGGAGCAGTACTTC. As protein: CASSLGGGREQYF. The whole variable domain, filled in from reference TRBV11-2 and TRBJ2-7, reads EAGVAQSPRYKIIEKRQSVAFWCNPISGHATLYWYQQILGQGPKLLIQFQNNGVVDDSQLPKDRFSAERLKGVDSTLKIQPAKLEDSAVYLCASSLGGGREQYFGPGTRLTVT.

This clone appeared a single time. This specimen includes other DNA sequences encoding the same CDR3. The V call is TRBV6-6, the J call TRBJ2-7; no clear D. CDR3 size: 14 residues. Trimming took off 0 bases at V and 1 base at J, with 7 bases between the two ends. Germline loops: CDR1 MNHNY, CDR2 SVGAGI (reference sequence). CDR3 sequence reads: CASSYSSGSYEQYF. In nucleotides, the CDR3 is TGTGCCAGCAGTTACTCATCAGGATCCTACGAGCAGTACTTC.

This clone was seen once. This sequence joins TRBV6-6 and TRBJ2-7, with 7 bases identical to TRBD2. Per germline, CDR1 MNHNY and CDR2 SVGAGI (reference sequence). Trimming took 2 bases from V and 7 from J; bases not matched to a gene: 8. CDR3 length: 14 residues. The DNA of the CDR3 is TGTGCCAGCAGTTACGCGGGAGAACAGAGGGAGCAGTACTTC. Translating gives CASSYAGEQREQYF.

The CDR3 DNA follows: TGCGCCAGCAGCCCCGACAGGGGAGGAGGTACGCAGTATTTT. Translation gives CASSPDRGGGTQYF. The V and J genes are TRBV5-1 and TRBJ2-3; the match to TRBD1 covers 8 bases. In germline, CDR1 is SGHRS, CDR2 YFSETQ. V trimming: 4 bases; J trimming: 8 bases; junction bases outside the gene matches: 9. This CDR3 region has 14 residues.

The rearrangement links TRBV30 to TRBJ2-1; TRBD2 aligns across 13 bases. This CDR3 comprises 14 residues. Germline CDR1 and CDR2: GTSNPN and SVGIG (reference sequence). V dropped 2 bases and J dropped 7; count of bases not matched to a gene: 2. CDR3 amino acids: CAWSTGLAGNEQFF. CDR3 nucleotides: TGTGCCTGGAGTACGGGACTAGCGGGAAATGAGCAGTTCTTC.

The DNA of the CDR3 is TGTGCCAGCAGTTCGGACAGGGGCGGGAATCAGCCCCAGCATTTT. Its protein product is CASSSDRGGNQPQHF. V is TRBV2 and J is TRBJ1-5, with TRBD1 matching 9 bases. V gave up 5 bases and J gave up 4 bases; unmatched junction bases: 6. This CDR3 contains 15 residues. Germline CDR1 and CDR2: SNHLY and FYNNEI. The entire variable domain, with the rest obtained from reference TRBV2 and TRBJ1-5, is as follows: EPEVTQTPSHQVTQMGQEVILRCVPISNHLYFYWYRQILGQKVEFLVSFYNNEISEKSEIFDDQFSVERPDGSNFTLKIRSTKLEDSAMYFCASSSDRGGNQPQHFGDGTRLSIL.

In this sample, this clone turned up many times. The V gene is TRBV18, the J gene TRBJ2-7, with TRBD1 matching over 11 bases. Germline V gene lookup returns CDR1 KGHSH and CDR2 LQKENI. V shed 2 bases and J 6 bases; nucleotides not matched to a gene: 9. The CDR3 length is 16 residues. This chain's CDR3 is CASSPVGGQGAFEQYF. CDR3 in DNA: TGTGCCAGCTCACCAGTTGGCGGACAGGGGGCCTTCGAGCAGTACTTC.

With respect to this clone: This likely reflects a read error, since a far larger clone is one base away. The sample contains more than one DNA sequence encoding this CDR3. J is TRBJ2-5 and V is TRBV5-1; 7 bases match TRBD2. This CDR3 comprises 14 residues. The junction had 1 base not matched to a gene; V was cut back by 0 bases and J by 2 bases. CDR1 is SGHRS, CDR2 YFSETQ, per germline. The CDR3 sequence is CASSLAGGQETQYF. CDR3 sequence (DNA): TGCGCCAGCAGCTTGGCCGGGGGGCAAGAGACCCAGTACTTC.

This sequence joins TRBV21-1 and TRBJ2-7; the table gives TRBD1 as D, unverified against the DNA. TRBV21-1 is listed as a pseudogene. The CDR3 has 14 amino acids. The CDR3: CASSSKTGSYEQYF. The CDR3, as DNA: TGTGCCAGCAGCAGTAAGACAGGTTCCTACGAGCAGTACTTC.

J is TRBJ2-7 and V is TRBV5-6; maybe TRBD1 (6 bases). The CDR3 extends over 13 amino acids. Germline assignment: CDR1 SGHDT and CDR2 YYEEEE. Trimming shortened V by 4 bases and J by 3 bases, and 11 bases separated the two germline ends. The CDR3 is CASSIGTFYEQYF. CDR3 DNA: TGTGCCAGCAGCATTGGGACATTCTACGAGCAGTACTTC.

This clone was counted between two and nine times. The chain employs TRBV6-4 and TRBJ2-2; TRBD2 agrees at 11 bases. CDR3 length: 18 residues. The ends lost 0 bases at V and 7 bases at J; junction bases unmatched: 10. In germline, CDR1 is MRHNA, CDR2 SNTAGT. CDR3 sequence reads: CASSDSFNRLAGIGELFF. As DNA, the CDR3 is TGTGCCAGCAGTGACTCCTTTAATCGACTAGCGGGAATCGGGGAGCTGTTTTTT.

This clone was counted a single time. V is TRBV7-6 and J is TRBJ1-6, with D unclear. This CDR3 spans 16 amino acids. Trimming stripped 2 bases from V and 7 bases from J, with 15 bases between. Germline V CDR1 and CDR2: SGHVS, FNYEAQ. For the CDR3, the DNA is TGTGCCAGCAGCTTAAATGACGGGGTCTCGAATTCACCCCTCCACTTT. Encoded protein: CASSLNDGVSNSPLHF.